These T cell receptor beta chains were read from a single sample in a study of blood T cell repertoires in COVID-19. The repertoire was sequenced with immunoSEQ multiplex PCR; TCRdb's copy has only in-frame clones and lacks some. The table lists around 110,000 clones, roughly 77% of them singletons. Sequenced input: peripheral blood. Receptor source: a man aged 60-69 years with active or convalescent COVID-19. Both conserved end residues are part of each CDR3. The D gene is left open where the match is weak. Clone size is stated in some rows and not others, as once, few, many or a class when expanded.

j_gene: TRBJ1-4; v_gene: TRBV7-2; d_gene: NA; abundance: NA; CDR3aa: CASSSTPFPNEKLFF; CDR3nt: TGTGCCAGCAGCTCGACACCGTTTCCCAATGAAAAACTGTTTTTT
j_gene: TRBJ1-6; v_gene: TRBV19; d_gene: NA; abundance: NA; CDR3aa: CASREAGNSPLHF; CDR3nt: TGTGCCAGTCGTGAAGCCGGTAATTCACCCCTCCACTTT
j_gene: TRBJ1-6; v_gene: TRBV6-5; d_gene: NA; abundance: NA; CDR3aa: CASRGHISYNSPLHF; CDR3nt: TGTGCCAGCAGGGGCCACATCTCCTATAATTCACCCCTCCACTTT
j_gene: TRBJ1-2; v_gene: TRBV9; d_gene: NA; abundance: NA; CDR3aa: CASSVAPGDGYTF; CDR3nt: TGTGCCAGCAGCGTCGCCCCAGGGGATGGCTACACCTTC
j_gene: TRBJ2-1; v_gene: TRBV28; d_gene: NA; abundance: NA; CDR3aa: CASDRGEGYNEQFF; CDR3nt: TGTGCCAGCGACCGGGGAGAGGGCTACAATGAGCAGTTCTTC
j_gene: TRBJ2-5; v_gene: TRBV19; d_gene: NA; abundance: NA; CDR3aa: CASSPRGRETQYF; CDR3nt: TGTGCCAGTAGTCCCCGGGGGAGGGAGACCCAGTACTTC
j_gene: TRBJ1-5; v_gene: TRBV19; d_gene: NA; abundance: NA; CDR3aa: CASSIGGMGNQPQHF; CDR3nt: TGTGCCAGTAGTATCGGGGGGATGGGCAATCAGCCCCAGCATTTT
j_gene: TRBJ1-1; v_gene: TRBV7-2; d_gene: NA; abundance: NA; CDR3aa: CASSLASGQNTEAFF; CDR3nt: TGTGCCAGCAGCTTAGCGTCCGGACAGAACACTGAAGCTTTCTTT
j_gene: TRBJ2-7; v_gene: TRBV5-4; d_gene: TRBD2; abundance: NA; CDR3aa: CASSLGRASGFSSYEQYF; CDR3nt: TGTGCCAGCAGCTTGGGTCGAGCTAGCGGGTTCAGCTCCTACGAGCAGTACTTC
j_gene: TRBJ1-5; v_gene: TRBV28; d_gene: NA; abundance: NA; CDR3aa: CASTGIAQPQHF; CDR3nt: TGTGCCAGCACAGGGATAGCTCAGCCCCAGCATTTT
j_gene: TRBJ1-5; v_gene: TRBV4-1; d_gene: TRBD1; abundance: NA; CDR3aa: CASSQTGQGGQPQHF; CDR3nt: TGCGCCAGCAGCCAAACCGGACAGGGAGGGCAGCCCCAGCATTTT
j_gene: TRBJ2-7; v_gene: TRBV3-1/TRBV3-2; d_gene: TRBD1; abundance: NA; CDR3aa: CASSQEVSGGDRPYEQYF; CDR3nt: TGTGCCAGCAGCCAAGAAGTGTCTGGTGGGGACAGGCCCTACGAGCAGTACTTC
j_gene: TRBJ1-1; v_gene: TRBV12-3/TRBV12-4; d_gene: NA; abundance: NA; CDR3aa: CASSLVSNTEAFF; CDR3nt: TGTGCCAGCAGTTTAGTCTCGAACACTGAAGCTTTCTTT
j_gene: TRBJ1-5; v_gene: TRBV6-2/TRBV6-3; d_gene: NA; abundance: NA; CDR3aa: CASSYSNPGRNQPQHF; CDR3nt: TGTGCCAGCAGTTACTCGAATCCCGGTCGCAATCAGCCCCAGCATTTT
j_gene: TRBJ1-2; v_gene: TRBV6-5; d_gene: TRBD1; abundance: NA; CDR3aa: CASSRTDRGTRGYTF; CDR3nt: TGTGCCAGCAGCCGGACCGACAGGGGAACTAGGGGCTACACCTTC
j_gene: TRBJ2-5; v_gene: TRBV4-3; d_gene: NA; abundance: once; CDR3aa: CASSQGESSSLQETQYF; CDR3nt: TGCGCCAGCAGCCAAGGCGAGTCTAGCAGCCTCCAAGAGACCCAGTACTTC
j_gene: TRBJ2-5; v_gene: TRBV4-2; d_gene: TRBD2; abundance: NA; CDR3aa: CASSQGLAGETQYF; CDR3nt: TGTGCCAGCAGCCAAGGACTAGCGGGAGAGACCCAGTACTTC
j_gene: TRBJ2-3; v_gene: TRBV7-9; d_gene: NA; abundance: few; CDR3aa: CASSLQSGPAIDTQYF; CDR3nt: TGTGCCAGCAGCCTCCAGAGCGGCCCGGCGATAGATACGCAGTATTTT
j_gene: TRBJ2-5; v_gene: TRBV28; d_gene: NA; abundance: NA; CDR3aa: CASSWGQETQYF; CDR3nt: TGTGCCAGCAGTTGGGGGCAGGAGACCCAGTACTTC
j_gene: TRBJ2-7; v_gene: TRBV21-1; d_gene: NA; abundance: NA; CDR3aa: CASSPETSKNEQYF; CDR3nt: TGTGCCAGCAGCCCGGAGACTAGTAAAAACGAGCAGTACTTC
j_gene: TRBJ1-5; v_gene: TRBV11-2; d_gene: NA; abundance: NA; CDR3aa: CASSPVGFYRGNQPQHF; CDR3nt: TGTGCCAGCAGCCCGGTCGGCTTTTATCGGGGGAATCAGCCCCAGCATTTT
j_gene: TRBJ1-5; v_gene: TRBV19; d_gene: NA; abundance: few; CDR3aa: CASSTTGFNQPQHF; CDR3nt: TGTGCCAGTAGCACAACAGGCTTCAATCAGCCCCAGCATTTT
j_gene: TRBJ1-1; v_gene: TRBV7-9; d_gene: NA; abundance: NA; CDR3aa: CASSPGSTGEAFF; CDR3nt: TGTGCCAGCAGCCCCGGGTCAACAGGTGAAGCTTTCTTT
j_gene: TRBJ2-1; v_gene: TRBV7-9; d_gene: TRBD2; abundance: once; CDR3aa: CASSLWTSGSVEQFF; CDR3nt: TGTGCCAGCAGCCTCTGGACTAGCGGGAGCGTCGAGCAGTTCTTC
j_gene: TRBJ2-5; v_gene: TRBV10-2; d_gene: TRBD2; abundance: once; CDR3aa: CASLGGGKETQYF; CDR3nt: TGCGCCAGTTTGGGGGGGGGTAAAGAGACCCAGTACTTC
j_gene: TRBJ1-2; v_gene: TRBV5-5; d_gene: NA; abundance: NA; CDR3aa: CASSLAGNYGYTF; CDR3nt: TGTGCCAGCAGCTTGGCAGGCAACTATGGCTACACCTTC
j_gene: TRBJ1-2; v_gene: TRBV5-4; d_gene: NA; abundance: NA; CDR3aa: CASRRDTYGYTF; CDR3nt: TGTGCCAGCAGGAGGGACACCTATGGCTACACCTTC
j_gene: TRBJ2-1; v_gene: TRBV6-2/TRBV6-3; d_gene: TRBD2; abundance: NA; CDR3aa: CASSSSGRYNEQFF; CDR3nt: TGTGCCAGCAGTTCTAGCGGGAGGTACAATGAGCAGTTCTTC
j_gene: TRBJ2-4; v_gene: TRBV5-1; d_gene: TRBD2; abundance: NA; CDR3aa: CASSVGTRTKNIQYF; CDR3nt: TGCGCCAGCAGCGTGGGGACTAGGACCAAAAACATTCAGTACTTC
j_gene: TRBJ2-1; v_gene: TRBV7-2; d_gene: TRBD2; abundance: NA; CDR3aa: CASSPTSGRYNEQFF; CDR3nt: TGTGCCAGCAGTCCTACTAGCGGGAGGTACAATGAGCAGTTCTTC
j_gene: TRBJ1-2; v_gene: TRBV6-1; d_gene: NA; abundance: once; CDR3aa: CASSQETSQGLYGYTF; CDR3nt: TGTGCCAGCAGTCAAGAAACCTCGCAGGGACTCTATGGCTACACCTTC
j_gene: TRBJ2-7; v_gene: TRBV11-3; d_gene: NA; abundance: NA; CDR3aa: CASSAGGARLREQYF; CDR3nt: TGTGCCAGCAGCGCCGGCGGGGCTCGGCTGCGGGAGCAGTACTTC
j_gene: TRBJ1-1; v_gene: TRBV20-1; d_gene: NA; abundance: NA; CDR3aa: CSVWGAEAFF; CDR3nt: TGCAGTGTCTGGGGCGCTGAAGCTTTCTTT
j_gene: TRBJ1-4; v_gene: TRBV28; d_gene: TRBD1; abundance: NA; CDR3aa: CASRRQGAANEKLFF; CDR3nt: TGTGCCAGCAGGAGACAGGGTGCGGCTAATGAAAAACTGTTTTTT
j_gene: TRBJ2-1; v_gene: TRBV28; d_gene: TRBD2; abundance: NA; CDR3aa: CASSGASGLNNEQFF; CDR3nt: TGTGCCAGCAGTGGAGCTAGCGGACTTAACAATGAGCAGTTCTTC
j_gene: TRBJ2-7; v_gene: TRBV7-8; d_gene: NA; abundance: NA; CDR3aa: CASSLVGRRSSYEQYF; CDR3nt: TGTGCCAGCAGCTTAGTTGGTCGGAGGTCTTCCTACGAGCAGTACTTC
j_gene: TRBJ2-5; v_gene: TRBV4-2; d_gene: NA; abundance: NA; CDR3aa: CASTPKGDIKGQETQYF; CDR3nt: TGTGCCAGCACCCCGAAGGGGGATATAAAGGGCCAAGAGACCCAGTACTTC
j_gene: TRBJ2-6; v_gene: TRBV27; d_gene: TRBD1; abundance: many; CDR3aa: CASSSGQGASGANVLTF; CDR3nt: TGTGCCAGCAGTTCGGGACAGGGGGCGTCTGGGGCCAACGTCCTGACTTTC
j_gene: TRBJ2-3; v_gene: TRBV28; d_gene: TRBD1; abundance: NA; CDR3aa: CASSPPRQGSGDTQYF; CDR3nt: TGTGCCAGCAGTCCTCCAAGACAGGGCTCGGGAGATACGCAGTATTTT
j_gene: TRBJ1-5; v_gene: TRBV6-5; d_gene: NA; abundance: many; CDR3aa: CASRLSGINQPQHF; CDR3nt: TGTGCCAGCAGATTATCAGGGATCAATCAGCCCCAGCATTTT
j_gene: TRBJ2-4; v_gene: TRBV6-2/TRBV6-3; d_gene: NA; abundance: NA; CDR3aa: CASSNPRQGKDF; CDR3nt: TGTGCCAGCAGTAACCCTAGGCAGGGTAAGGACTTC
j_gene: TRBJ2-6; v_gene: TRBV6-5; d_gene: NA; abundance: NA; CDR3aa: CASSMYSGANVLTF; CDR3nt: TGTGCCAGCAGTATGTACTCTGGGGCCAACGTCCTGACTTTC
j_gene: TRBJ2-1; v_gene: TRBV7-7; d_gene: TRBD2; abundance: once; CDR3aa: CASSSGLDTYNEQFF; CDR3nt: TGTGCCAGCAGCTCGGGACTAGATACCTACAATGAGCAGTTCTTC
j_gene: TRBJ2-7; v_gene: TRBV10-2; d_gene: TRBD2; abundance: NA; CDR3aa: CASSAGGPGEQYF; CDR3nt: TGCGCCAGCAGTGCGGGAGGGCCGGGGGAGCAGTACTTC
j_gene: TRBJ2-4; v_gene: TRBV28; d_gene: TRBD1; abundance: NA; CDR3aa: CASSLKGAPKNIQYF; CDR3nt: TGTGCCAGCAGTTTAAAGGGGGCGCCCAAAAACATTCAGTACTTC
j_gene: TRBJ2-7; v_gene: TRBV27; d_gene: NA; abundance: NA; CDR3aa: CASSLSPPGSGYEQYF; CDR3nt: TGTGCCAGCAGTTTATCCCCTCCGGGTAGCGGCTACGAGCAGTACTTC
j_gene: TRBJ2-1; v_gene: TRBV29-1; d_gene: NA; abundance: few; CDR3aa: CSASARGYNEQFF; CDR3nt: TGCAGCGCCTCGGCTCGGGGGTACAATGAGCAGTTCTTC